This T cell receptor beta chain was captured in a study of control samples from healthy donors and cancer patients. The germline gives CDR1 SGHVS, CDR2 FQNEAQ. The CDR3 length is 14 residues. V lost 6 bases and J lost 7, with 15 bases in between. Measured with immunoSEQ multiplex PCR; TCRdb has only the in-frame clones, and not every one. The table includes tens of thousands of clones, approximately 91% detected once. V gene TRBV7-8 combines with J gene TRBJ2-2, with D perhaps TRBD2 (5 bases). The TCR comes from a middle-aged man in good health. Sequencing was performed on blood. The CDR3 here is CASSQISSHGELFF. The CDR3 DNA reads as TGTGCCAGCAGTCAAATCTCTAGCCACGGGGAGCTGTTTTTT.